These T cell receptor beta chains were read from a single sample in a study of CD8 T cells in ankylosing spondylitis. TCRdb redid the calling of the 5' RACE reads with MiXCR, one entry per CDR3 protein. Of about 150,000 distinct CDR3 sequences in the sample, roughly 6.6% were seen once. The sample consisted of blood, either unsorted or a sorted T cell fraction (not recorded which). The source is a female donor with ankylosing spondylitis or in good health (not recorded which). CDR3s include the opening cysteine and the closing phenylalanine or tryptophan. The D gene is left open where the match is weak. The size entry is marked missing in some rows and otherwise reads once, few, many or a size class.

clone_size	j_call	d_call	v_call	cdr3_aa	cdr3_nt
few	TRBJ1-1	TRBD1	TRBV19	CASRPDRVQDTEAFF	TGTGCCAGTAGGCCGGACAGGGTTCAGGACACTGAAGCTTTCTTT
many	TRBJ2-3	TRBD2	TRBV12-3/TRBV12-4	CASSSGLAGSPGGQYF	TGTGCCAGCAGCTCTGGACTAGCGGGGAGCCCCGGCGGGCAGTATTTT
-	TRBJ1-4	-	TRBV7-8	CASRRVSTNEKLFF	TGTGCCAGCAGACGGGTGTCAACTAATGAAAAACTGTTTTTT
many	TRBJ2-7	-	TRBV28	CASQTSTYEQYF	TGTGCCAGCCAGACTTCGACCTACGAGCAGTACTTC
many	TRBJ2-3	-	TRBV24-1	CATSGGPTDTQYF	TGTGCCACCAGTGGGGGGCCCACAGATACGCAGTATTTT
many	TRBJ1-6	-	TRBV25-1	CASSENIRNSPLHF	TGTGCCAGCAGTGAAAACATTAGGAATTCACCCCTCCACTTT
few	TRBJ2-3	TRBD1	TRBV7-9	CASSFSRTGGDTDTQYF	TGTGCCAGCAGCTTTAGTCGGACAGGGGGTGACACAGATACGCAGTATTTT
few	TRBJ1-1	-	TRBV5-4	CASSYTGTLERRAKTEAFF	TGTGCCAGCAGCTATACCGGGACATTAGAGAGGAGGGCGAAGACTGAAGCTTTCTTT
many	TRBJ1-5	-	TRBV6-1	CASSDGYQPQHF	TGTGCCAGCAGTGATGGTTATCAGCCCCAGCATTTT
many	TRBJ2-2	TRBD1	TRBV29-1	CSVEAGTGTGELFF	TGCAGCGTTGAGGCGGGGACAGGGACCGGGGAGCTGTTTTTT
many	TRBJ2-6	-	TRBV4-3	CASSLGRSSGANVLTF	TGCGCCAGCAGCTTAGGACGTAGCTCTGGGGCCAACGTCCTGACTTTC
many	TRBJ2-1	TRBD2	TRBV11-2	CASSSLGFSGRTLYNEQFF	TGTGCCAGCAGCTCCCTCGGGTTTAGCGGGCGGACTCTGTACAATGAGCAGTTCTTC
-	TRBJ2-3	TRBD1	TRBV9	CASSGAGTGGGETDTQYF	TGTGCCAGCAGCGGAGCCGGGACAGGGGGGGGAGAAACAGATACGCAGTATTTT
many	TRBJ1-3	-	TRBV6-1	CASTAVGLGGNTIYF	TGTGCCAGCACCGCGGTGGGACTAGGAGGAAACACCATATATTTT
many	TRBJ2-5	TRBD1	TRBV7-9	CASSYTGGAVRETQYF	TGTGCCAGCAGCTATACAGGGGGCGCGGTTCGGGAGACCCAGTACTTC
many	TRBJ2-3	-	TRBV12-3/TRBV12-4	CASSLALGDTQYF	TGTGCCAGCAGTTTAGCGCTTGGAGATACGCAGTATTTT
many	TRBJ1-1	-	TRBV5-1	CASSFEAVPNTEAFF	TGCGCCAGCAGCTTTGAGGCGGTCCCGAACACTGAAGCTTTCTTT
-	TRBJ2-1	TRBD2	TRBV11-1	CASSPQGPSGGGVGNNEQFF	TGTGCCAGCAGCCCCCAAGGGCCTAGCGGGGGGGGTGTAGGGAACAATGAGCAGTTCTTC
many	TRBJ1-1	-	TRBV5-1	CASSLASGGTEAFF	TGCGCCAGCAGCTTGGCCTCGGGGGGCACTGAAGCTTTCTTT
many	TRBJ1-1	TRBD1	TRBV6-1	CAITPGQGARAEAFF	TGTGCCATCACGCCCGGACAGGGGGCCAGGGCTGAAGCTTTCTTT
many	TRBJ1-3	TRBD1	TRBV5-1	CASSIGTGAPILSGNTIYF	TGCGCCAGCAGCATCGGGACAGGGGCTCCAATCCTCTCTGGAAACACCATATATTTT
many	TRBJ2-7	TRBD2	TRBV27	CASSSKGTSGSYEQYF	TGTGCCAGCAGTTCAAAAGGGACTAGCGGTTCCTACGAGCAGTACTTC
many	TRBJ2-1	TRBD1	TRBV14	CASSQGGTGSYNEQFF	TGTGCCAGCAGCCAAGGCGGGACAGGGAGTTACAATGAGCAGTTCTTC
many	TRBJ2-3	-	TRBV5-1	CASNSGTVVTDTQYF	TGCGCCAGCAACTCCGGGACCGTAGTGACAGATACGCAGTATTTT
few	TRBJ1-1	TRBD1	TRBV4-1	CASSQVQGANTEAFF	TGCGCCAGCAGCCAAGTGCAGGGGGCGAACACTGAAGCTTTCTTT